Listed below are T cell receptor beta chains from one sample, sequenced in a study of T cell repertoires in cytomegalovirus infection. TCRdb re-called the reads with MiXCR, one entry per CDR3 protein. The repertoire includes around 740,000 distinct CDR3 sequences, approximately 34% of them detected once, and around 2.8% sits in the top ten. Sequences were obtained from PBMCs. All receptors derive from a human donor in good health (CMV status not recorded). Some clones in this sample may be carry-over from other donors' samples. CDR3s include the opening cysteine and the closing phenylalanine or tryptophan. A D gene is named only where the DNA matches it firmly. Size is omitted from some rows. Given values are once, few, many or a class for expanded clones.

v_gene	d_gene	abundance	j_gene	CDR3nt	CDR3aa
TRBV2	TRBD1	NA	TRBJ1-2	TGTGCCAGCAGTAAAAGCACAGGGGGCAACGAGGGCTACACCTTC	CASSKSTGGNEGYTF
TRBV2	NA	NA	TRBJ1-2	TGTGCCAGCAGTGACAGGGTGAACTATGGCTACACCTTC	CASSDRVNYGYTF
TRBV5-4	NA	NA	TRBJ1-2	TGTGCCAGCAGCCCGAAACAGGGACCCTCCTCCGGCTACACCTTC	CASSPKQGPSSGYTF
TRBV14	TRBD1	NA	TRBJ2-5	TGTGCCAGCAGCCACCTAGGGGGCCCAGAGACCCAGTACTTC	CASSHLGGPETQYF
TRBV10-2	TRBD2	NA	TRBJ2-7	TGCGCCAGCAGTGAGTCGAAGCTAGCGGGAGTGTACGAGCAGTACTTC	CASSESKLAGVYEQYF
TRBV2	NA	few	TRBJ2-7	TGTGCCAGCAGTGATAAGCCGAATTCCGGCTCCTACGAGCAGTACTTC	CASSDKPNSGSYEQYF
TRBV28	NA	few	TRBJ1-5	TGTGCCAGCAGTTTATGGCAAACAGGAAGCAATCAGCCCCAGCATTTT	CASSLWQTGSNQPQHF
TRBV6-2/TRBV6-3	TRBD2	NA	TRBJ2-7	TGTGCCAGCAGTTTCCCGACGGGACTAGCGGGAGAAGAGCAGTACTTC	CASSFPTGLAGEEQYF
TRBV6-4	NA	NA	TRBJ1-5	TGTGCCAGCAGTGTCGGTCCAAATCAGCCCCAGCATTTT	CASSVGPNQPQHF
TRBV28	NA	few	TRBJ2-7	TGTGCCAGCAACCTCAGGCGGATAGGGTACGAGCAGTACTTC	CASNLRRIGYEQYF
TRBV25-1	NA	NA	TRBJ2-5	TGTGCCAGCAGTCCCCGAGAGGGAGGACCGGGAGAGACCCAGTACTTC	CASSPREGGPGETQYF
TRBV11-3	NA	few	TRBJ1-5	TGTGCCAGCAGCCTGCGGGGGCTGGGGAGCAATCAGCCCCAGCATTTT	CASSLRGLGSNQPQHF
TRBV28	NA	few	TRBJ2-3	TGTGCCAGCTTTAGGAGACAGGTGGGCACAGATACGCAGTATTTT	CASFRRQVGTDTQYF
TRBV28	NA	NA	TRBJ1-4	TGTGCCAGCAGTTTATGGCGAACAACTAATGAAAAACTGTTTTTT	CASSLWRTTNEKLFF
TRBV5-1	NA	NA	TRBJ1-1	TGCGCCAGCAGCCATACGTCTACAGCAGAAGCTTTCTTT	CASSHTSTAEAFF
TRBV6-6	NA	NA	TRBJ1-4	TGTGCCAGCAGTTACTCGGGGGACCAAAATGAAAAACTGTTTTTT	CASSYSGDQNEKLFF
TRBV11-2	NA	few	TRBJ2-5	TGTGCCAGCAGCATTTCGGGGGTACGAGAGACCCAGTACTTC	CASSISGVRETQYF
TRBV12-3/TRBV12-4	NA	NA	TRBJ1-4	TGTGCCAGCAGGTCCATGGCTAATGAAAAACGGTTTTTT	CASRSMANEKRFF
TRBV28	NA	few	TRBJ1-5	TGTGCCAGCAGTTTATCGGCGTGCCAAGGGAGCAATCAGCCCCAGCATTTT	CASSLSACQGSNQPQHF
TRBV18	TRBD2	few	TRBJ2-5	TGTGCCAGCTCACCCCCGCCGCGACTAGCGGGGGACCAAGAGACCCAGTACTTC	CASSPPPRLAGDQETQYF
TRBV4-2	TRBD1	NA	TRBJ1-1	TGTGCCAGCAGCCAGGGGACAGGGGGCGACCTTAACACTGAAGCTTTCTTT	CASSQGTGGDLNTEAFF